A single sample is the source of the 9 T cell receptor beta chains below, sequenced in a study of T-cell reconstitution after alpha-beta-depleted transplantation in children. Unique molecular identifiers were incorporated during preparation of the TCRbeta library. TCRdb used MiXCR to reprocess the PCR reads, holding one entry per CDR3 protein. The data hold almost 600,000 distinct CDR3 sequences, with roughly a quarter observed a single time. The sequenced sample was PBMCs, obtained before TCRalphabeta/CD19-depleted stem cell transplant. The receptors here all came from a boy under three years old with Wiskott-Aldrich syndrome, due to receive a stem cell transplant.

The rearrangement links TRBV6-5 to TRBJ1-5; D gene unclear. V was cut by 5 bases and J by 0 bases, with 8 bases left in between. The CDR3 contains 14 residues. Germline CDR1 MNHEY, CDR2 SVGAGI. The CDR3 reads CASSTQYSNQPQHF. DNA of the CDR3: TGTGCCAGCAGTACCCAGTATAGCAATCAGCCCCAGCATTTT.

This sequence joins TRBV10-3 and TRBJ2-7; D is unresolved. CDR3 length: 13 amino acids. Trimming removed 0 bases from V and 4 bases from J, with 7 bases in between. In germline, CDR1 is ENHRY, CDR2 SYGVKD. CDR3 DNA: TGTGCCATCAGTGAGTCGGGCAGGTACGAGCAGTACTTC. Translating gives CAISESGRYEQYF.

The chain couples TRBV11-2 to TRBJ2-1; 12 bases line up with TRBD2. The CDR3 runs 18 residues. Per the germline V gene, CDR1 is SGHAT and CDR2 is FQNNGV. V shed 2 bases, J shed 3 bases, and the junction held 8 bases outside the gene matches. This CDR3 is CASSLIVWTSGNYNEQFF. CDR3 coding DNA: TGTGCCAGCAGCTTAATCGTGTGGACTAGCGGGAACTACAATGAGCAGTTCTTC. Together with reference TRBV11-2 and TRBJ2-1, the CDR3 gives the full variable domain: EAGVAQSPRYKIIEKRQSVAFWCNPISGHATLYWYQQILGQGPKLLIQFQNNGVVDDSQLPKDRFSAERLKGVDSTLKIQPAKLEDSAVYLCASSLIVWTSGNYNEQFFGPGTRLTVL.

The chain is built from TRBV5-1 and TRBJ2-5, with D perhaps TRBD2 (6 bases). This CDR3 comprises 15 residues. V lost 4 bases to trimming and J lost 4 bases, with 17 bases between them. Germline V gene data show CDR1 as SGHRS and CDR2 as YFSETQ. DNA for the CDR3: TGCGCCAGCAGCGATTATGGAGGTAGCGGAGAGACCCAGTACTTC. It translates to CASSDYGGSGETQYF.

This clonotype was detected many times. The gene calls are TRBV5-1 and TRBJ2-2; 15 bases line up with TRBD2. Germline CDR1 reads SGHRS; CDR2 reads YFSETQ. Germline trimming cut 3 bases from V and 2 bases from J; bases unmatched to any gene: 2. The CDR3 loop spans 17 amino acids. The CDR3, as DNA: TGCGCCAGCAGCTGGACTAGCGGGAGGGCCAACACCGGGGAGCTGTTTTTT. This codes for CASSWTSGRANTGELFF.

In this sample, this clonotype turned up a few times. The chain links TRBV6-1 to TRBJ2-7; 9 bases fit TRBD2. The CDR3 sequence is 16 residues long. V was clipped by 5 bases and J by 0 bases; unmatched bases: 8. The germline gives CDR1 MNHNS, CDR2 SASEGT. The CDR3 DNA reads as TGTGCCAGCAGTACAACTAGCGGGCAGAGCTCCTACGAGCAGTACTTC. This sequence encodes CASSTTSGQSSYEQYF.

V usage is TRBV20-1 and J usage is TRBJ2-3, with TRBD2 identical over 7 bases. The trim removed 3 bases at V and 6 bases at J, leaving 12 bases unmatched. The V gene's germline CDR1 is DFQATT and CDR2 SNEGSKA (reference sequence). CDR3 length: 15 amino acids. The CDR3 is CSASFSPQLADTQYF. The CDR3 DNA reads TGCAGTGCTAGTTTTTCTCCTCAACTAGCGGATACGCAGTATTTT.

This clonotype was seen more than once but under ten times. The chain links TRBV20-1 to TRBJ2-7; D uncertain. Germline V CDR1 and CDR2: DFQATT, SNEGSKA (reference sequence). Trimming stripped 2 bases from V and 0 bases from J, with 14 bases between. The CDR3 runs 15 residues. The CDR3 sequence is CSARRFSRGSYEQYF. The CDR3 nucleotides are TGCAGTGCTAGACGTTTTTCAAGAGGCTCCTACGAGCAGTACTTC.

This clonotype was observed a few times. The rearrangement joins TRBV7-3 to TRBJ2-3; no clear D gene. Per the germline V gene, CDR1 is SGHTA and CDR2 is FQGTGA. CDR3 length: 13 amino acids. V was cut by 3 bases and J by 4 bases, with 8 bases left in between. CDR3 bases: TGTGCCAGCAGCTTTCGCCAGGCAGATACGCAGTATTTT. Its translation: CASSFRQADTQYF.